The 24 T cell receptor beta chains below all came from one sample that was sequenced in a study of blood T cell repertoires in COVID-19. The assay was immunoSEQ multiplex PCR, and TCRdb's table has in-frame clones only and misses some. Of about 120,000 clones listed, under 85% are singletons. The sample was peripheral blood. These receptors were taken from a man aged 60 to 69 with acute or convalescent COVID-19.

The CDR3 DNA follows: TGTGCCTGGACACCCGGGCTAGCGGGAGGGCCCCAGTACTTC. It codes for CAWTPGLAGGPQYF. The V call is TRBV30, the J call TRBJ2-7, with 12 bases fitting TRBD2. After removal of 4 bases from V and 10 bases from J, the junction contained 11 bases not matched to a gene. CDR3 size: 14 residues. CDR1 is GTSNPN and CDR2 is SVGIG in the germline V gene (reference sequence).

The chain combines TRBV5-1 with TRBJ2-7; a possible D gene is TRBD1 (7 bases). Trimming pared 2 bases from V and 2 bases from J, leaving 11 bases between. The CDR3 extends over 14 amino acids. In germline, CDR1 is SGHRS, CDR2 YFSETQ. Here the CDR3 reads CASSFQGGPYEQYF. The DNA of the CDR3 is TGCGCCAGCAGCTTCCAGGGGGGCCCCTACGAGCAGTACTTC.

The V gene is TRBV10-3, the J gene TRBJ2-7; 10 positions match TRBD2. V lost 5 bases to trimming and J lost 2 bases; unmatched junction nucleotides: 3. CDR1 ENHRY and CDR2 SYGVKD come from the germline V gene. The CDR3 sequence is 14 residues long. CDR3 in amino acids: CAISKREGTYEQYF. DNA for the CDR3: TGTGCCATCAGTAAGCGGGAGGGGACCTACGAGCAGTACTTC.

This sequence joins TRBV7-9 and TRBJ2-1; 9 bases match TRBD2. The trim removed 7 bases at V and 0 bases at J, leaving 7 bases unmatched. Germline V lookup: CDR1 SEHNR, CDR2 FQNEAQ (reference sequence). This CDR3 is built from 16 residues. The chain's CDR3 is CASKGGTSLSYNEQFF. The CDR3 coding sequence is TGTGCCAGCAAAGGGGGGACTAGCCTCTCCTACAATGAGCAGTTCTTC. The entire variable domain, with the rest obtained from reference TRBV7-9 and TRBJ2-1, is as follows: DTGVSQNPRHKITKRGQNVTFRCDPISEHNRLYWYRQTLGQGPEFLTYFQNEAQLEKSRLLSDRFSAERPKGSFSTLEIQRTEQGDSAMYLCASKGGTSLSYNEQFFGPGTRLTVL.

The V gene is TRBV28, the J gene TRBJ1-4; D is possibly TRBD1 (5 bases). Trimming took off 2 bases at V and 5 bases at J, with 12 bases between the two ends. Germline V gives CDR1 MDHEN, CDR2 SYDVKM. This CDR3 has 15 residues. The CDR3, as DNA: TGTGCCAGCAGTTTACAGTTTGGGGGGAATGAAAAACTGTTTTTT. Its protein is CASSLQFGGNEKLFF. Filled out from reference TRBV28 and TRBJ1-4, the complete variable domain reads DVKVTQSSRYLVKRTGEKVFLECVQDMDHENMFWYRQDPGLGLRLIYFSYDVKMKEKGDIPEGYSVSREKKERFSLILESASTNQTSMYLCASSLQFGGNEKLFFGSGTQLSVL.

CDR3: CASSPQGSSYNEQFF. CDR3 coding DNA: TGTGCCAGCAGTCCACAGGGGAGCAGCTACAATGAGCAGTTCTTC. The chain is built from TRBV6-5 and TRBJ2-1, with TRBD1 identical over 7 bases. Unmatched junction bases numbered 7, after V lost 5 bases and J lost 3 bases. CDR1 is MNHEY and CDR2 is SVGAGI in the germline V gene. CDR3 length: 15 residues.

This chain's CDR3 is CASRRQGASRDEQYF. The CDR3, as DNA: TGTGCCAGCAGGCGCCAGGGGGCAAGCAGGGACGAGCAGTACTTC. The rearrangement uses TRBV3-1 (or the pseudogene TRBV3-2) and TRBJ2-7, with 8 bases that match TRBD1. The V gene end was trimmed by 6 bases and the J gene end by 5 bases; junction bases not matched to a gene: 12. Germline V gives CDR1 LGHDT, CDR2 YNNKEL (reference sequence). CDR3 length equals 15 residues.

This clone was detected a few times. CDR3 nucleotides: TGCGCCAGCAGCCAAGACCCGCGAGGGAGCTCCTACAATGAGCAGTTCTTC. Its protein product is CASSQDPRGSSYNEQFF. This sequence joins TRBV4-1 and TRBJ2-1, with a tentative D call TRBD2 (5 bases). The CDR3 contains 17 residues. Germline V gene sequence: CDR1 MGHRA, CDR2 YSYEKL. The V and J ends lost 0 bases and 0 bases respectively, with 12 bases between them.

The rearrangement links TRBV5-5 to TRBJ2-1; TRBD2 matches at 10 bases. V dropped 0 bases and J dropped 4; count of bases not matched to a gene: 4. Germline V lookup: CDR1 SGHKS, CDR2 YYEKEE (reference sequence). The CDR3 spans 16 residues. CDR3 nucleotides: TGTGCCAGCAGCTTGGGTCTAGCGGGAGTGTACAATGAGCAGTTCTTC. Its translation is CASSLGLAGVYNEQFF.

This chain links TRBV28 with TRBJ2-1, with 9 bases fitting TRBD1. Germline CDR1 reads MDHEN; CDR2 reads SYDVKM. There are 14 residues in the CDR3. V lost 4 bases, J lost 7 bases, and 5 bases stayed unmatched. CDR3 region: CASSSGQGRNEQFF. CDR3 bases: TGTGCCAGCAGTTCGGGACAGGGTAGGAATGAGCAGTTCTTC.

The chain links TRBV7-9 to TRBJ1-1, with 7 bases lining up with TRBD1. The CDR3 has 11 residues. Germline V gene sequence: CDR1 SEHNR, CDR2 FQNEAQ (reference sequence). J gave up 9 bases and V 3 bases, and 1 base lay outside the gene matches. The DNA of the CDR3 is TGTGCCAGCAGCTTGGGACAGCAAGCTTTCTTT. Translating it yields CASSLGQQAFF.

This sequence joins TRBV7-9 and TRBJ2-3; 12 bases align to TRBD2. Per germline, CDR1 SEHNR and CDR2 FQNEAQ (reference sequence). Unmatched junction bases numbered 8, after V lost 8 bases and J lost 2 bases. The CDR3 has 16 residues. The CDR3 loop reads CASGELAGGLTDTQYF. The CDR3 DNA reads as TGTGCCAGCGGGGAACTAGCGGGAGGCCTCACAGATACGCAGTATTTT.

V and J are TRBV27 and TRBJ2-5; 8 positions agree with TRBD1. The CDR3 length is 14 residues. Germline V lookup: CDR1 MNHEY, CDR2 SMNVEV (reference sequence). With 2 bases clipped from V and 5 bases from J, the junction kept 4 bases outside the gene matches. The CDR3 sequence is CASSLRRDRETQYF. The CDR3, as DNA: TGTGCCAGCAGTTTACGACGGGACAGGGAGACCCAGTACTTC.

In its sample, this clone was seen a few times. This chain uses TRBV4-2 with TRBJ2-1; 9 nucleotides agree with TRBD2. The V and J ends lost 4 bases and 4 bases, in that order; junction bases with no gene match: 14. Germline loops: CDR1 LGHNA, CDR2 YNFKEQ. This CDR3 comprises 18 residues. The CDR3 loop is CASSRPGSAGGGYNEQFF. The CDR3 DNA sequence: TGTGCCAGCAGCCGCCCAGGTTCAGCGGGAGGAGGGTACAATGAGCAGTTCTTC.

This clone was detected only a few times. The chain couples TRBV5-1 to TRBJ2-2, with 8 bases identical to TRBD1. J was trimmed by 5 bases and V by 0 bases; bases with no gene match: 3. Germline V gene lookup returns CDR1 SGHRS and CDR2 YFSETQ. The CDR3 is 15 amino acids. CDR3 sequence (DNA): TGCGCCAGCAGCTTGGCCCAGGGGGCGACCGGGGAGCTGTTTTTT. Translated, it gives CASSLAQGATGELFF. The whole variable domain, remainder taken from reference TRBV5-1 and TRBJ2-2, is KAGVTQTPRYLIKTRGQQVTLSCSPISGHRSVSWYQQTPGQGLQFLFEYFSETQRNKGNFPGRFSGRQFSNSRSEMNVSTLELGDSALYLCASSLAQGATGELFFGEGSRLTVL.

This clone was observed a single time. V is TRBV7-2 and J is TRBJ2-7; 9 bases align to TRBD1. CDR1 is SGHTA and CDR2 is FQGNSA in the germline V gene. The CDR3 sequence is 13 residues long. V was pared by 6 bases and J by 4 bases, with 4 bases of the junction left unmatched. Here the CDR3 reads CASRTTGGYEQYF. DNA for the CDR3: TGTGCCAGCAGGACGACAGGGGGTTACGAGCAGTACTTC.

The chain uses TRBV6-5 and TRBJ2-5, with 9 bases aligning to TRBD1. The CDR3 covers 14 residues. CDR1 MNHEY and CDR2 SVGAGI come from the germline V gene. The V gene end was trimmed by 6 bases and the J gene end by 5 bases; junction bases not matched to a gene: 7. The CDR3 sequence: CASRDTGGAETQYF. DNA for the CDR3: TGTGCCAGCAGGGACACAGGGGGCGCGGAGACCCAGTACTTC.

The chain has TRBV12-3 or TRBV12-4 and TRBJ2-5; perhaps TRBD2 as D (6 bases). There are 13 residues in the CDR3. Trimming pared 0 bases from V and 5 bases from J, leaving 7 bases between. Here the CDR3 DNA reads TGTGCCAGCAGTTTAGCAGGGAGGGAGACCCAGTACTTC. Encoded protein: CASSLAGRETQYF.

This clone appeared a few times. This chain joins TRBV7-3 and TRBJ2-1; 7 bases fit TRBD2. From germline, CDR1 is SGHTA and CDR2 FQGTGA. The CDR3 sequence is 15 residues long. Trimming at V came to 3 bases and at J to 4 bases, leaving 6 bases not matched to a gene. CDR3 sequence (DNA): TGTGCCAGCAGCTTGGGGCTAGCGGCTTACAATGAGCAGTTCTTC. The encoded protein is CASSLGLAAYNEQFF.

J is TRBJ2-7 and V is TRBV7-9; TRBD2 might be the D (5 bases). CDR1 and CDR2 (germline): SEHNR, FQNEAQ (reference sequence). The CDR3 runs 12 residues. With 3 bases removed from V and 4 bases from J, the gap between germline ends came to 7 bases. The CDR3 region is CASSLEVYEQYF. Written as DNA, the CDR3 is TGTGCCAGCAGCTTGGAGGTTTACGAGCAGTACTTC.

The V call is TRBV19, the J call TRBJ2-3; D call uncertain. V shed 3 bases and J shed 4 bases, with 11 bases lying between them. CDR1 and CDR2 (germline): LNHDA, SQIVND (reference sequence). CDR3 length: 14 amino acids. The CDR3 spells CASSIGQLSDTQYF. The CDR3 DNA sequence: TGTGCCAGTAGTATTGGTCAGTTGTCAGATACGCAGTATTTT.

This clone was recorded only once. The chain couples TRBV5-1 to TRBJ1-3; TRBD1 aligns across 7 bases. Trimming cost V 4 bases and J 0 bases; bases outside gene matches: 4. The CDR3 runs to 15 residues. In germline, CDR1 is SGHRS, CDR2 YFSETQ. In DNA form, the CDR3 reads TGCGCCAGCAGCACGGGACAGACCTCTGGAAACACCATATATTTT. Translated: CASSTGQTSGNTIYF.

There are a few counts of this clone. This chain connects TRBV30 to TRBJ1-5, with 9 bases fitting TRBD1. CDR3 length: 17 residues. V gave up 1 base and J gave up 5 bases; unmatched junction bases: 12. Germline V gene lookup returns CDR1 GTSNPN and CDR2 SVGIG (reference sequence). The CDR3 reads CAWSGVAGTGMHQPQHF. In DNA, the CDR3 is TGTGCCTGGAGTGGAGTAGCCGGGACAGGGATGCATCAGCCCCAGCATTTT.

The chain employs TRBV5-1 and TRBJ1-1; D is possibly TRBD1 (5 bases). Trimming shortened V by 4 bases and J by 1 base, and 8 bases separated the two germline ends. Germline assignment: CDR1 SGHRS and CDR2 YFSETQ. The CDR3 has 13 residues. This chain's CDR3 is CASSVGANTEAFF. Here the CDR3 DNA reads TGCGCCAGCAGCGTTGGGGCGAACACTGAAGCTTTCTTT.